This TCR beta chain was recorded in a study of PD-1 blockade in classical Hodgkin lymphoma. Study-level results: Only CD4+ TCR diversity, not CD8+, had risen significantly by C4D1. Complete responders entered with baseline diversity on par with newly diagnosed patients, the results showed. Patients excluded were those beginning nivolumab under 1 year after ASCT.

Germline assignment: CDR1 SQVTM and CDR2 ANQGSEA. Trimming shortened V by 6 bases and J by 4 bases, and 18 bases separated the two germline ends. The CDR3 is made up of 14 amino acids. The assay was immunoSEQ multiplex PCR, and TCRdb's table has in-frame clones only and misses some. The sample contains about 41,000 clones, 85% to 90% of which appear only once. A note on this clone: Its antigen is as yet unknown.

All the patients suffered relapse after autologous stem cell transplantation, and brentuximab vedotin exposure differed. V gene TRBV29-1 combines with J gene TRBJ2-5; D possibly corresponds to TRBD2 (5 bases). The receptor was isolated from a human donor with classical Hodgkin lymphoma. The sample was peripheral blood mononuclear cells (PBMCs), taken before the second cycle of nivolumab. The CDR3 is CSVRPWTSRETQYF. The CDR3 DNA reads as TGCAGCGTGCGCCCCTGGACTTCGAGAGAGACCCAGTACTTC. The whole variable domain, filled in from reference TRBV29-1 and TRBJ2-5, reads SAVISQKPSRDICQRGTSLTIQCQVDSQVTMMFWYRQQPGQSLTLIATANQGSEATYESGFVIDKFPISRPNLTFSTLTVSNMSPEDSSIYLCSVRPWTSRETQYFGPGTRLLVL.